This T cell receptor (beta chain) emerged from a study of CD8 T cells in ankylosing spondylitis. Study-wide results and caveats: There was a TCR beta motif, made of roughly eight highly homologous variants, that appeared characteristic of ankylosing spondylitis blood. Earlier work had already found some motif variants in reactive arthritis synovial fluid and blood.

Each CDR3 protein is one row after TCRdb ran MiXCR on the 5' RACE reads. The repertoire consists of 450,000 to 550,000 distinct CDR3 sequences, with less than 6% occurring once and the leading ten covering approximately 4%. In this sample, this clonotype turned up many times. Its target is unknown. Input material: blood, either unsorted or a sorted T cell fraction (not recorded which). The receptor was derived from a male donor with ankylosing spondylitis.

The CDR3 DNA is TGCGCCAGCAGCCCCGGACAGGTCCCTGGGGAGCTGTTTTTT. Its translation is CASSPGQVPGELFF. The chain joins TRBV5-1 to TRBJ2-2; 7 nucleotides align to TRBD1. Germline CDR1 SGHRS, CDR2 YFSETQ. V trimming: 4 bases; J trimming: 8 bases; junction bases outside the gene matches: 8. The CDR3 runs 14 residues. Variable domain in full (rest from reference TRBV5-1 and TRBJ2-2): KAGVTQTPRYLIKTRGQQVTLSCSPISGHRSVSWYQQTPGQGLQFLFEYFSETQRNKGNFPGRFSGRQFSNSRSEMNVSTLELGDSALYLCASSPGQVPGELFFGEGSRLTVL.